The clone carrying this T cell receptor (beta chain) was seen a few times. Its antigen is unknown. This sample stems from a study of blood T cells in healthy people across ages. Study-wide results and caveats: Investigators treated diversity estimates from one million T cells as underestimates. The CMV status of each donor remained undetermined, and this could have confounded shifts in expanded clonotypes.

Ranging in age from roughly 6 to 90, the donors were healthy Caucasian individuals from Russia. Sample-barcoded 5' priming and a J-beta primer mix drove a second PCR of roughly 7 to 11 cycles. Each single sample gave us at least 2.5 million CDR3-containing paired-end reads. TCRdb passed the 5' RACE reads through MiXCR, listing each CDR3 protein once. The profile shows over 1,500,000 distinct CDR3 sequences, about 39% of them singletons. This receptor was obtained from a human donor in good health. The sequenced material came from blood.

The CDR3 protein is CSASRGTAYYGYTF. Written as DNA, the CDR3 is TGCAGTGCTAGTCGAGGCACGGCATACTATGGCTACACCTTC. The chain recombines TRBV20-1 with TRBJ1-2, with D hard to call. Germline V CDR1 and CDR2: DFQATT, SNEGSKA (reference sequence). The CDR3 has 14 residues. Trimming took off 3 bases at V and 3 bases at J, with 14 bases between the two ends.